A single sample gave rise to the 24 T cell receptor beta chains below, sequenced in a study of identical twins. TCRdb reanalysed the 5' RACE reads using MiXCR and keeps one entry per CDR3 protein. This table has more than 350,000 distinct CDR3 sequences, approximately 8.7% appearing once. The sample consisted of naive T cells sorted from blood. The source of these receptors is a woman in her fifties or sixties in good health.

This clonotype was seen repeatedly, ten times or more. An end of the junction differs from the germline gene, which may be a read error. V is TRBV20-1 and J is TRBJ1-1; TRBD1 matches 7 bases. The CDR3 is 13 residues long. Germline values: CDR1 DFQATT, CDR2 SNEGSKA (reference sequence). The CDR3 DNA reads TGCAGTGCTGGAGACAGGGAGAACACTGAAGCTTTCTTT. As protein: CSAGDRENTEAFF.

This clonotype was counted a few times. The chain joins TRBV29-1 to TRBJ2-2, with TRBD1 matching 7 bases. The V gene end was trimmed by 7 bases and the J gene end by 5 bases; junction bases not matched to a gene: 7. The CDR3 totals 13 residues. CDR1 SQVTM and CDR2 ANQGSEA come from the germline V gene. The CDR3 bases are TGCAGCGGGGGACAGCCTGCTACCGGGGAGCTGTTTTTT. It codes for CSGGQPATGELFF.

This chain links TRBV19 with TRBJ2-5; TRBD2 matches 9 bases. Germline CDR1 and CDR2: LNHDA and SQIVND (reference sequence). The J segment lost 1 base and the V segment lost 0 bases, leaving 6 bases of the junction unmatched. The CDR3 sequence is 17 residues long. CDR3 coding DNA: TGTGCCAGTAGTATAGATCGTAAGACTAGCGGCCAAGAGACCCAGTACTTC. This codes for CASSIDRKTSGQETQYF.

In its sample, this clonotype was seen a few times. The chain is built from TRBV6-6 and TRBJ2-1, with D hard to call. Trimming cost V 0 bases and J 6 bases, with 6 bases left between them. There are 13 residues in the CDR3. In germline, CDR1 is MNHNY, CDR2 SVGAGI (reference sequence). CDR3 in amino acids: CASSYSGVNEQFF. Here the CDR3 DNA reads TGTGCCAGCAGTTACTCGGGTGTCAATGAGCAGTTCTTC.

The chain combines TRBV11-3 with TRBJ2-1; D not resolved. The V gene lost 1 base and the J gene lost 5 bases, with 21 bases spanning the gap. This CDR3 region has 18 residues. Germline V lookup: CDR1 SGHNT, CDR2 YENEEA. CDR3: CASSLGGIDIALDNEQFF. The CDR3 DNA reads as TGTGCCAGCAGCTTAGGGGGAATAGACATAGCTCTGGACAATGAGCAGTTCTTC. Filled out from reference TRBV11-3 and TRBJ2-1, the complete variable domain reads EAGVVQSPRYKIIEKKQPVAFWCNPISGHNTLYWYLQNLGQGPELLIRYENEEAVDDSQLPKDRFSAERLKGVDSTLKIQPAELGDSAVYLCASSLGGIDIALDNEQFFGPGTRLTVL.

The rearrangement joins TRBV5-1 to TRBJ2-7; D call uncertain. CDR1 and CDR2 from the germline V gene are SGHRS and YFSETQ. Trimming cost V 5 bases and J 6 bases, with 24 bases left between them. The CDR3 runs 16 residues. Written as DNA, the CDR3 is TGCGCCAGCAGTTTTACCATGCCGGGCTCCGTAGTCGAGCAGTACTTC. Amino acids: CASSFTMPGSVVEQYF. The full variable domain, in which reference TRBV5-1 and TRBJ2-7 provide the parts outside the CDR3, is KAGVTQTPRYLIKTRGQQVTLSCSPISGHRSVSWYQQTPGQGLQFLFEYFSETQRNKGNFPGRFSGRQFSNSRSEMNVSTLELGDSALYLCASSFTMPGSVVEQYFGPGTRLTVT.

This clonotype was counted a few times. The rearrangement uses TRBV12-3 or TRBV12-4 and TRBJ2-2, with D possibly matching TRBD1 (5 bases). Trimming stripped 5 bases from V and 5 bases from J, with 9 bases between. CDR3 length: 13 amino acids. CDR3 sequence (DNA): TGTGCCAGCAGTCCGACAGCTACCGGGGAGCTGTTTTTT. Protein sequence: CASSPTATGELFF.

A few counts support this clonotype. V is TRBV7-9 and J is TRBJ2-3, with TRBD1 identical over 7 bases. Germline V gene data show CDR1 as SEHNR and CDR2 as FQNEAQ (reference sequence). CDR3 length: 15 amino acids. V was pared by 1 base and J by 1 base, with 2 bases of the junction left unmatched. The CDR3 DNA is TGTGCCAGCAGCTTAGGGGACAGCCGCACAGATACGCAGTATTTT. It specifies CASSLGDSRTDTQYF.

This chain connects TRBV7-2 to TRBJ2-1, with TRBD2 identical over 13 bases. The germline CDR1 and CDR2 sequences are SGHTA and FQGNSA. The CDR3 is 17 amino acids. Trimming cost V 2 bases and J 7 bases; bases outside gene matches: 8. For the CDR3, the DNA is TGTGCCAGCAGCTTAAGGTGGAGGACTAGCGGGAGAAATGAGCAGTTCTTC. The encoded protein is CASSLRWRTSGRNEQFF. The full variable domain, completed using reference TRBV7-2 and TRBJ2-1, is GAGVSQSPSNKVTEKGKDVELRCDPISGHTALYWYRQSLGQGLEFLIYFQGNSAPDKSGLPSDRFSAERTGGSVSTLTIQRTQQEDSAVYLCASSLRWRTSGRNEQFFGPGTRLTVL.

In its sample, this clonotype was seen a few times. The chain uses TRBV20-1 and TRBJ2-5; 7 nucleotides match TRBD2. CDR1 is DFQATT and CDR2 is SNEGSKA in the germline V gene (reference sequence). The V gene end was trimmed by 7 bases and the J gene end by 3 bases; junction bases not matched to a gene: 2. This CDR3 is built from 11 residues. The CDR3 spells CSGGTKETQYF. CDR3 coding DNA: TGCAGTGGGGGGACTAAAGAGACCCAGTACTTC.

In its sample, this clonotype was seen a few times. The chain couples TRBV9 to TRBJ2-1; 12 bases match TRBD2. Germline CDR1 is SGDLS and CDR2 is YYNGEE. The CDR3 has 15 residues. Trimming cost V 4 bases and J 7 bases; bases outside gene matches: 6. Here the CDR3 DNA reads TGTGCCAGCAGCAACCTAGCGGGAGGGGATAATGAGCAGTTCTTC. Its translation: CASSNLAGGDNEQFF. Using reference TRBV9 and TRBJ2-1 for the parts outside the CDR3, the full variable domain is DSGVTQTPKHLITATGQRVTLRCSPRSGDLSVYWYQQSLDQGLQFLIQYYNGEERAKGNILERFSAQQFPDLHSELNLSSLELGDSALYFCASSNLAGGDNEQFFGPGTRLTVL.

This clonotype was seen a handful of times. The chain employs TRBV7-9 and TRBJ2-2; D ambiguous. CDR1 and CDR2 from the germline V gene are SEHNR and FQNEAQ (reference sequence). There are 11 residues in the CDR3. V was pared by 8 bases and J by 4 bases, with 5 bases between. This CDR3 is CASWLTGELFF. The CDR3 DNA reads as TGTGCCAGCTGGCTCACCGGGGAGCTGTTTTTT.

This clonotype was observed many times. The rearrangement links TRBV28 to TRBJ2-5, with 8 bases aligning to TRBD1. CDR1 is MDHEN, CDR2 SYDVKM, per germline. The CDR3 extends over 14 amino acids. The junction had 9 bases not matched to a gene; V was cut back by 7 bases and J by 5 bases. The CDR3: CASNEDRAGETQYF. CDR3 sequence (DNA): TGTGCCAGCAACGAGGACAGGGCAGGGGAGACCCAGTACTTC.

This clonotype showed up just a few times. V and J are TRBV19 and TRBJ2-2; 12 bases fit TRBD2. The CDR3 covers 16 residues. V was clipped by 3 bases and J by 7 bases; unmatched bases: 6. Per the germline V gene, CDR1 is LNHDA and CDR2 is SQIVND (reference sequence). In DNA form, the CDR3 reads TGTGCCAGTAGTATCGACCGACTAGCGGGAGTCGGGGAGCTGTTTTTT. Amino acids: CASSIDRLAGVGELFF.

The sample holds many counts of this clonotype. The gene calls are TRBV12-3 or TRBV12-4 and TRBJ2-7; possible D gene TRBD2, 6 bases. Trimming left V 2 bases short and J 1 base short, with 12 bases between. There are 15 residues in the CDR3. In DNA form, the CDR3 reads TGTGCCAGCAGTTTATTGGGGGGTTGGTCCTACGAGCAGTACTTC. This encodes CASSLLGGWSYEQYF.

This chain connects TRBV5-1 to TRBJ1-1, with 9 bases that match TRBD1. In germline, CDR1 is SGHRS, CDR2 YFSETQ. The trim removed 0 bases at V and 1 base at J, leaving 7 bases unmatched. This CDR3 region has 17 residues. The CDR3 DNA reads TGCGCCAGCAGCTTGGAGCCTCCGGGACAGGGGAACACTGAAGCTTTCTTT. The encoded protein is CASSLEPPGQGNTEAFF. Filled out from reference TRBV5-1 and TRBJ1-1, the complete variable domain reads KAGVTQTPRYLIKTRGQQVTLSCSPISGHRSVSWYQQTPGQGLQFLFEYFSETQRNKGNFPGRFSGRQFSNSRSEMNVSTLELGDSALYLCASSLEPPGQGNTEAFFGQGTRLTVV.

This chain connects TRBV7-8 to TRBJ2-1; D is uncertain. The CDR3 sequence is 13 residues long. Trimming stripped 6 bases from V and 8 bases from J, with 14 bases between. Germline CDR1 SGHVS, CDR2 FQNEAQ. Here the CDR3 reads CASSLTLWDEQFF. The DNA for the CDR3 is TGTGCCAGCAGTCTAACCCTCTGGGATGAGCAGTTCTTC.

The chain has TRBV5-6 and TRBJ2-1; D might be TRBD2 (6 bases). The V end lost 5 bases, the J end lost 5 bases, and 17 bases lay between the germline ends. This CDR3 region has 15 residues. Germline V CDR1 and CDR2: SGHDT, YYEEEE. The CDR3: CASSSNPGLHNEQFF. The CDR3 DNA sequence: TGTGCCAGCAGTTCCAACCCGGGACTCCACAATGAGCAGTTCTTC.

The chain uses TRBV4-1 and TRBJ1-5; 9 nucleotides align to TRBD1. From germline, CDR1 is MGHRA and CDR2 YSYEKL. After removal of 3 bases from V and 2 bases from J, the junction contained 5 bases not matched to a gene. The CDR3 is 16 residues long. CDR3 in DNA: TGCGCCAGCAGCCAGGGCGGGACAGGGCGCAATCAGCCCCAGCATTTT. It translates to CASSQGGTGRNQPQHF.

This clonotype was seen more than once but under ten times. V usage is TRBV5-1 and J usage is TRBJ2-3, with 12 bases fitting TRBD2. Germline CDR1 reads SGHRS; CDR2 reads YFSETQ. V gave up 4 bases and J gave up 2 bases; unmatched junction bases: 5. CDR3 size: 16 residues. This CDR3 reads CASSDGLAGPTDTQYF. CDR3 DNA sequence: TGCGCCAGCAGCGACGGACTAGCGGGACCCACAGATACGCAGTATTTT.

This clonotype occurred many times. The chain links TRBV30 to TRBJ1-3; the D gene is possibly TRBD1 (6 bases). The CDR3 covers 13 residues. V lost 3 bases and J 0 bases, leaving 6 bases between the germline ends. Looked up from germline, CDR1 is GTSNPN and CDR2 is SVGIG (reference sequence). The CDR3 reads CAWRGASGNTIYF. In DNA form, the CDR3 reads TGTGCCTGGAGGGGGGCCTCTGGAAACACCATATATTTT.

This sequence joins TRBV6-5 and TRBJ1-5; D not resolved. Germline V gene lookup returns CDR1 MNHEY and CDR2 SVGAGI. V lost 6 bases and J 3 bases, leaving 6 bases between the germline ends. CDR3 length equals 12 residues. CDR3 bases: TGTGCCAGCAGCAAACCCAATCAGCCCCAGCATTTT. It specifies CASSKPNQPQHF.

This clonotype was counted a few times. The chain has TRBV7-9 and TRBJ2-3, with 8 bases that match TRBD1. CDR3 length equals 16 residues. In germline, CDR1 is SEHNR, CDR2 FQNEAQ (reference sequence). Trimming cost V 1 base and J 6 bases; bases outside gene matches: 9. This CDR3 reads CASSLVGAGGFDTQYF. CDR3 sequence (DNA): TGTGCCAGCAGCTTAGTCGGGGCAGGGGGCTTTGATACGCAGTATTTT.

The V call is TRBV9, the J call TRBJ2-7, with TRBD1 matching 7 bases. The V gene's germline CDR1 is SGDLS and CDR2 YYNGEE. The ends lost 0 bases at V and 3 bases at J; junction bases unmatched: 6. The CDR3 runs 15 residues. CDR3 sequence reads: CASSVDTGANYEQYF. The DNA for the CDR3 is TGTGCCAGCAGCGTAGATACAGGGGCTAACTACGAGCAGTACTTC.